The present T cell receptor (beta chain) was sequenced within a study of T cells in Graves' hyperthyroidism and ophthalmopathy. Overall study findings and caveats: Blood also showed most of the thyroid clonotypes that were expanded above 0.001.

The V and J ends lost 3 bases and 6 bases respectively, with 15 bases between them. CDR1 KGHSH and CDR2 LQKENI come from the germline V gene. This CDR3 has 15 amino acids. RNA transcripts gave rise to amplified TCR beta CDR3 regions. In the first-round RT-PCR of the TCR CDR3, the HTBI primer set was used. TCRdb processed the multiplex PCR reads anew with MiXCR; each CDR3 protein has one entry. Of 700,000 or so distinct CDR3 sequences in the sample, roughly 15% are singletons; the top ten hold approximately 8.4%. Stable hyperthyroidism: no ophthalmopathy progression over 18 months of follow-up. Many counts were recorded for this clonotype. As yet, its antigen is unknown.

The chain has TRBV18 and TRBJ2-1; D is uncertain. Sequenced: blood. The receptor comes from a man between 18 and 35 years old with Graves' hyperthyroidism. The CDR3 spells CASSPSPKLGNEQFF. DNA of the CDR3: TGTGCCAGCTCACCTTCGCCAAAGTTGGGCAATGAGCAGTTCTTC.